A selection of T cell receptor beta chains follows, all from one sample in a study of blood T cells in healthy people across ages. Each CDR3 protein gets one entry after TCRdb re-called the 5' RACE reads with MiXCR. This table has 650,000 to 800,000 distinct CDR3 sequences, roughly 44% appearing once. Sequencing was carried out using blood. The source of these receptors is a man aged 55 to 70 in good health. The CDR3 runs from the conserved cysteine through the conserved F or W. The D gene is left open where the match is weak. Clone size is stated in some rows and not others, as once, few, many or a class when expanded.

d_call	clone_size	v_call	j_call	cdr3_nt	cdr3_aa
TRBD2	many	TRBV29-1	TRBJ2-5	TGCAGCGTAGGTGGGCCTAGCGGGGGGAGTGAGACCCAGTACTTC	CSVGGPSGGSETQYF
TRBD2	-	TRBV7-2	TRBJ2-7	TGTGCCAGCAGCATACGCGGGGGAGCCCTTACCTACGAGCAGTACTTC	CASSIRGGALTYEQYF
TRBD1	-	TRBV7-9	TRBJ2-1	TGTGCCAGCAGAACCGGGACAGGGGGCCATGAGCAGTTCTTC	CASRTGTGGHEQFF
TRBD1	-	TRBV3-1	TRBJ2-7	TGTGCCAGCAGCCAGGACGGACAGGGCGGCTACGAGCAGTACTTC	CASSQDGQGGYEQYF
-	once	TRBV7-9	TRBJ1-4	TGTGCCAGCAGCGCCTGGGTCGCTGAAAAACTGTTTTTT	CASSAWVAEKLFF
-	-	TRBV5-1	TRBJ2-6	TGCGCCAGCAGCTTTAGCATATCTGGGGCCAACGTCCTGACTTTC	CASSFSISGANVLTF
-	-	TRBV7-3	TRBJ2-3	TGTGCCAGCAGCCCCGGACTAACAACAGATACGCAGTATTTT	CASSPGLTTDTQYF
-	few	TRBV10-1	TRBJ1-2	TGCGCCAGCAGCGAACGTCCTAACTATGGCTACACCTTC	CASSERPNYGYTF
-	-	TRBV11-2	TRBJ2-7	TGTGCCAGCGGCCGTACTAGACCCGAGCAGTACTTC	CASGRTRPEQYF
TRBD1	-	TRBV7-2	TRBJ2-5	TGTGCCAGCAGCTCACAGGGGTGGGAGCAGTACTTC	CASSSQGWEQYF
-	few	TRBV12-3/TRBV12-4	TRBJ2-5	TGTGCCAGCAGCTGGGGGCAAAAAGAGACCCAGTACTTC	CASSWGQKETQYF
-	once	TRBV12-3/TRBV12-4	TRBJ2-6	TGTGCCAGCCTAGGACTTGCCGGCGGCAGCTCTGGGGCCGACGTCCTGACTTTC	CASLGLAGGSSGADVLTF
-	few	TRBV6-1	TRBJ2-1	TGTGCCAGCAGTGAACTCCGGACCTACAATGAGCAGTTCTTC	CASSELRTYNEQFF
-	few	TRBV6-6	TRBJ2-3	TGTGCCAGCAGTTACGGGACCCAGAGCACAGATACGCAGTATTTT	CASSYGTQSTDTQYF
-	-	TRBV15	TRBJ2-4	TGTGCCACCAGCGGGTGGGGTGAGCAGTACTTC	CATSGWGEQYF
TRBD1	-	TRBV7-2	TRBJ2-7	TGTGCCAGCAGACCTAGACAGGGGGCGGTCGAGCAGTACTTC	CASRPRQGAVEQYF
-	few	TRBV4-1	TRBJ2-7	TGCGCCAGCAGCCCAAAGGGTGGGTACGAGCAGTACTTC	CASSPKGGYEQYF
-	-	TRBV20-1	TRBJ2-3	TGCAGTGCTAGCAGGACAGCAGAGAGCACAGATACGCAGTATTTT	CSASRTAESTDTQYF
TRBD2	once	TRBV7-2	TRBJ2-5	TGTGCCAGCAGCTTAGTGGCTAGCGGGGGGGCCTTTGGCGGCAATGAGCAGTACTTC	CASSLVASGGAFGGNEQYF
TRBD1	few	TRBV3-1	TRBJ2-5	TGTGCCAGCAGCAATTACGGGACAGGGGAAGAGACCCAGTACTTC	CASSNYGTGEETQYF
-	-	TRBV6-1	TRBJ2-7	TGTGCCAGCAGTGAAGTGTCCGGAGCGGTGCCTAACGAGCAGTACTTC	CASSEVSGAVPNEQYF
TRBD1	few	TRBV13	TRBJ1-5	TGTGCCAGCAGCTACGGGACAGTGGGGGGCAATCAGCCCCAGCATTTT	CASSYGTVGGNQPQHF
-	-	TRBV7-8	TRBJ1-4	TGTGCCAGCAGCTTAAAACAGGGACCAGCAACTAATGAAAAACTGTTTTTT	CASSLKQGPATNEKLFF
-	-	TRBV20-1	TRBJ1-2	TGCAGTGCTAGATATGGATACCACTATGGCTACACCTTC	CSARYGYHYGYTF
-	-	TRBV11-3	TRBJ1-6	TGTGCCAGCAGCCCAGGGTTCTCTAATTCACCCCTCCACTTT	CASSPGFSNSPLHF
-	once	TRBV4-1	TRBJ2-7	TGCGCCAGCAGCCAAGGAGCCGGTTCCGACGAGCAGTACTTC	CASSQGAGSDEQYF
TRBD1	-	TRBV4-3	TRBJ1-4	TGCGCCAGCAGCCCCGACAGGGTGCGTGAAAAACTGTTTTTT	CASSPDRVREKLFF
TRBD2	-	TRBV6-5	TRBJ2-7	TGTGCCAGCAGTGATGCGGGAGAGGGAGACGAGCAGTACTTC	CASSDAGEGDEQYF
-	-	TRBV20-1	TRBJ2-5	TGCAGTGCTAGAGATTTAAGACGTGGCGGATCCCAAGAGACCCAGTACTTC	CSARDLRRGGSQETQYF
-	-	TRBV9	TRBJ1-2	TGTGCCAGCAGCCCCTACGGCGGACATCATGAGATTGTGGGCTACACCTTC	CASSPYGGHHEIVGYTF
TRBD2	-	TRBV6-6	TRBJ2-3	TGTGCCAGCAGTTCGGGACTAGCCCCAGATACGCAGTATTTT	CASSSGLAPDTQYF
TRBD2	-	TRBV20-1	TRBJ2-3	TGCAGTGCTAGAGATGGGGAGTTGCGGGGGGGGATAGATACGCAGTATTTT	CSARDGELRGGIDTQYF
-	-	TRBV3-1	TRBJ1-5	TGTGCCAGCAGCCTCAATGAGTATCAGCCCCAGCATTTT	CASSLNEYQPQHF
-	few	TRBV10-3	TRBJ2-5	TGTGCCATCAGTGGAGGGGGTACCCAAGAGACCCAGTACTTC	CAISGGGTQETQYF
TRBD1	-	TRBV6-6	TRBJ1-4	TGTGCCAGCAGTTACCTTAGGGGGCAGGTGGACGAAAAACTGTTTTTT	CASSYLRGQVDEKLFF
TRBD2	-	TRBV7-2	TRBJ2-1	TGTGCCAGCAGCTTAACAGCGGGGGCAGGGTACAATGAGCAGTTCTTC	CASSLTAGAGYNEQFF
-	-	TRBV11-3	TRBJ2-7	TGTGCCAGCAGCTTAGGTTCGGAGGGCTACGAGCAGTACTTC	CASSLGSEGYEQYF
TRBD1	few	TRBV6-5	TRBJ2-1	TGTGCCAGCAGGAAAGAAGGGACAGGGGGCTTGGGTGAGCAGTTCTTC	CASRKEGTGGLGEQFF
TRBD2	once	TRBV20-1	TRBJ2-2	TGCAGTGCTAGAGATCCCTCTAGCGGGGGGATGTTTTTT	CSARDPSSGGMFF
TRBD1	-	TRBV20-1	TRBJ2-3	TGCAGTGCTAGTCCCACAGGGGGCGCCGCAGATACGCAGTATTTT	CSASPTGGAADTQYF
-	-	TRBV4-3	TRBJ2-7	TGCGCCAGCAGCCAAGAGGTTGCGGGGTACGGGCAGTACTTC	CASSQEVAGYGQYF
TRBD2	few	TRBV9	TRBJ2-1	TGTGCCAGCAGCGTTAGCGGGGGGGCTCGCAATGAGCAGTTCTTC	CASSVSGGARNEQFF
TRBD2	few	TRBV13	TRBJ2-5	TGTGCCAGCAGCTTAAGCGGGGGGCTTGGAGAGACCCAGTACTTC	CASSLSGGLGETQYF
TRBD1	few	TRBV27	TRBJ2-7	TGTGCCAGCAGCGACAGGGGCCAACTCTACGAGCAGTACTTC	CASSDRGQLYEQYF